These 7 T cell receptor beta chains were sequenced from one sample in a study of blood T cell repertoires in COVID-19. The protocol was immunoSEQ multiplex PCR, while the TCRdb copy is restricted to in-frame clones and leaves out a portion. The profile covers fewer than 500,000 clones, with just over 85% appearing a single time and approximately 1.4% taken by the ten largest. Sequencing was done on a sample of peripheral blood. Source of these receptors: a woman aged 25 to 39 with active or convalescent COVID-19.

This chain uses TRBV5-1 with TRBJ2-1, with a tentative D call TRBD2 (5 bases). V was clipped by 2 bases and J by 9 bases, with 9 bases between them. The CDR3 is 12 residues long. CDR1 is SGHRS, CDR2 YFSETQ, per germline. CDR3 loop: CASSFGGGEQFF. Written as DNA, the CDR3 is TGCGCCAGCAGCTTTGGAGGTGGTGAGCAGTTCTTC.

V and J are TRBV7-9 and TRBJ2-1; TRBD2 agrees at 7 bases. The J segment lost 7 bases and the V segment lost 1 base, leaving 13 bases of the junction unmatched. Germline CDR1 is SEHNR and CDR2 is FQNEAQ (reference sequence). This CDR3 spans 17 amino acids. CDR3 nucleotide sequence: TGTGCCAGCAGCTTAGTTGGTTTCGGTCTAGCGGAGAATGAGCAGTTCTTC. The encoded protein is CASSLVGFGLAENEQFF.

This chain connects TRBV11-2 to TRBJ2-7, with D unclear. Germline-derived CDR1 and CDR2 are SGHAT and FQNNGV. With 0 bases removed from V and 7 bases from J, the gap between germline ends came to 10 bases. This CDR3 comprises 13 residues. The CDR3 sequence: CASSLEGQREQYF. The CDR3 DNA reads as TGTGCCAGCAGCTTAGAGGGTCAGCGTGAGCAGTACTTC.

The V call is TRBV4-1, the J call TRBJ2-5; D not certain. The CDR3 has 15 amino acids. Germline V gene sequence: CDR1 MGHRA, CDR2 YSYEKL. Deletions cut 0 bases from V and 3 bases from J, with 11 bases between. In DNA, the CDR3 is TGCGCCAGCAGCCAAGACAGCGAAGTCGAAGAGACCCAGTACTTC. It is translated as CASSQDSEVEETQYF.

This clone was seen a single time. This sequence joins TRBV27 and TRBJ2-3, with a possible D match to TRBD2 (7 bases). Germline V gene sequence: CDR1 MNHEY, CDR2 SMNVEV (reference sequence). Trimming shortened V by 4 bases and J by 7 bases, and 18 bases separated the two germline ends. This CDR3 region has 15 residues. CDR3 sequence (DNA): TGTGCCAGCAGTTCGGGGGGCAGGGTTGCGTATACGCAGTATTTT. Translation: CASSSGGRVAYTQYF.

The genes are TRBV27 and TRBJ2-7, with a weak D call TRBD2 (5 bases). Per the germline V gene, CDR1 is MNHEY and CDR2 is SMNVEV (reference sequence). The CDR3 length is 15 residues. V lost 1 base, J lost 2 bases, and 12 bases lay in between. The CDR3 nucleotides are TGTGCCAGCAGTTTATTGGGTGAGAGGGCCTACGAGCAGTACTTC. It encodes CASSLLGERAYEQYF.

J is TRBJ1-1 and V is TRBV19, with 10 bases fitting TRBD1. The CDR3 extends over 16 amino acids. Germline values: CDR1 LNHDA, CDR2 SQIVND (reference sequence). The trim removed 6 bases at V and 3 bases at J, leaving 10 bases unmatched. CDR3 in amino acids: CASRMGQGREDTEAFF. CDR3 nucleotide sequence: TGTGCCAGTAGGATGGGACAGGGGAGGGAGGACACTGAAGCTTTCTTT.